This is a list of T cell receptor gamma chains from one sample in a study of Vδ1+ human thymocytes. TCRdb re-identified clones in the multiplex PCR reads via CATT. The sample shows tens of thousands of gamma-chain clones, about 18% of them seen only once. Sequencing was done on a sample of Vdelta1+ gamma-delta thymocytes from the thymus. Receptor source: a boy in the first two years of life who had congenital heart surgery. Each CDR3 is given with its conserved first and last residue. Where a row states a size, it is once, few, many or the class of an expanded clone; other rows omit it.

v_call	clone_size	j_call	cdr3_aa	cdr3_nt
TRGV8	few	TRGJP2	CATWDGGSDWIKTF	TGTGCCACCTGGGATGGAGGGAGTGATTGGATCAAGACGTTT
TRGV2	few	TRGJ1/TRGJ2	CATWDGPSLVNKKLF	TGTGCCACCTGGGACGGGCCTTCTTTGGTAAATAAGAAACTCTTT
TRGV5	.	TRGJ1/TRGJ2	CATWVSVYYKKLF	TGTGCCACCTGGGTGTCGGTTTATTATAAGAAACTCTTT
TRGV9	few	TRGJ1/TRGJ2	CALWVEKLF	TGTGCCTTGTGGGTCGAGAAACTCTTT
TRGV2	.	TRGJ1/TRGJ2	CATWDGPYKLF	TGTGCCACCTGGGACGGGCCTTATAAACTCTTT
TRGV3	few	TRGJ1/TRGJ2	CATWDGPKGYKKLF	TGTGCCACCTGGGACGGCCCCAAAGGTTATAAGAAACTCTTT
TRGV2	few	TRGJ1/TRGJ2	CATWDRSIPKKLF	TGTGCCACCTGGGACAGGTCCATACCTAAGAAACTCTTT
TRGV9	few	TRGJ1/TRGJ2	CALWEVMDYYKKLF	TGTGCCTTGTGGGAGGTAATGGATTATTATAAGAAACTCTTT
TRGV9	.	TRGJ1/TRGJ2	CALWEVWWIYKKLF	TGTGCCTTGTGGGAGGTGTGGTGGATTTATAAGAAACTCTTT
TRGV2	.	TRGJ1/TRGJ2	CATWDGYEKLF	TGTGCCACCTGGGACGGGTACGAGAAACTCTTT
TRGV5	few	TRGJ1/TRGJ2	CAAWDRRRKLF	TGTGCCGCCTGGGACAGGCGTAGGAAACTCTTT
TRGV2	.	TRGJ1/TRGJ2	CATWERFYYKKLF	TGTGCCACCTGGGAGAGATTTTATTATAAGAAACTCTTT
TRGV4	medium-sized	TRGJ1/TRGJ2	CATWEDSDVEKLF	TGTGCCACCTGGGAAGACTCGGATGTGGAGAAACTCTTT
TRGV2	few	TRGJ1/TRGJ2	CATWDGPGVYKKLF	TGTGCCACCTGGGACGGGCCTGGTGTTTATAAGAAACTCTTT
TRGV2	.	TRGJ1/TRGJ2	CATWDPKEYYKKLF	TGTGCCACCTGGGACCCCAAGGAGTATTATAAGAAACTCTTT
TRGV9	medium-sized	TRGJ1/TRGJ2	CALWEVRKKLF	TGTGCCTTGTGGGAGGTGAGAAAGAAACTCTTT
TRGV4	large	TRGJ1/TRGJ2	CATWDGNYYKKLF	TGTGCCACCTGGGATGGGAATTATTATAAGAAACTCTTT
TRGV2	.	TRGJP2	CATWDGKYWIKTF	TGTGCCACCTGGGACGGAAAGTATTGGATCAAGACGTTT
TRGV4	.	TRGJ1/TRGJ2	CATWDLPYYYKKLF	TGTGCCACCTGGGATCTTCCGTATTATTATAAGAAACTCTTT
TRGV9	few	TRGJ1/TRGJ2	CALWEPPYKKLF	TGTGCCTTGTGGGAGCCGCCTTATAAGAAACTCTTT
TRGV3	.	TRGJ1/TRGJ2	CATWDILSSYYKKLF	TGTGCCACCTGGGACATCCTCTCCTCTTATTATAAGAAACTCTTT
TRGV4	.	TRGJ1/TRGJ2	CATWDGRGYYKKLF	TGTGCCACCTGGGATGGGAGGGGTTATTATAAGAAACTCTTT
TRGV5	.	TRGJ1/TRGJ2	CATWDTHEWKLF	TGTGCCACCTGGGACACGCACGAATGGAAACTCTTT
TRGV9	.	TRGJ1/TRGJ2	CALAMGTHKKLF	TGTGCCTTGGCGATGGGGACGCATAAGAAACTCTTT
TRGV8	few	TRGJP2	CATWESANLNSSDWIKTF	TGTGCCACCTGGGAGTCGGCTAATCTGAATAGTAGTGATTGGATCAAGACGTTT
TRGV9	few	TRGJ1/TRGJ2	CALWEVTGYKKLF	TGTGCCTTGTGGGAGGTGACGGGATATAAGAAACTCTTT
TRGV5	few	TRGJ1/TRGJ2	CATWGMGYKKLF	TGTGCCACCTGGGGTATGGGTTATAAGAAACTCTTT
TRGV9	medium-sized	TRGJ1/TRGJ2	CALWEASYYKKLF	TGTGCCTTGTGGGAGGCCTCTTATTATAAGAAACTCTTT
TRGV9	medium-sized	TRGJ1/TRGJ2	CALWEEYYKKLF	TGTGCCTTGTGGGAGGAATATTATAAGAAACTCTTT